The T cell receptor (beta chain) described here comes from a study of OX40 agonist ivuxolimab in advanced cancers. Study as a whole: With ivuxolimab, an agonistic anti-OX40 (CD134) antibody, patients were treated.

Germline V gives CDR1 MNHEY, CDR2 SVGAGI. This CDR3 is 14 amino acids long. Unmatched junction bases numbered 4, after V lost 9 bases and J lost 1 base. Method: immunoSEQ multiplex PCR; TCRdb's copy keeps in-frame clones and lacks some. The top ten clones hold roughly 6.9% of a sample with 65,000 to 100,000 clones, about 91% of them seen once. The chain joins TRBV6-5 to TRBJ2-3, with 10 positions matching TRBD2. This clonotype originated in an adult with an advanced solid tumor such as melanoma, head and neck, liver or kidney cancer. This specimen was CD4+ or CD8+ T cells sorted from blood, taken in a trial of the OX40 agonist ivuxolimab. The CDR3 is CASRGTSGTDTQYF. Written as DNA, the CDR3 is TGTGCCAGTAGAGGGACTAGCGGCACAGATACGCAGTATTTT.